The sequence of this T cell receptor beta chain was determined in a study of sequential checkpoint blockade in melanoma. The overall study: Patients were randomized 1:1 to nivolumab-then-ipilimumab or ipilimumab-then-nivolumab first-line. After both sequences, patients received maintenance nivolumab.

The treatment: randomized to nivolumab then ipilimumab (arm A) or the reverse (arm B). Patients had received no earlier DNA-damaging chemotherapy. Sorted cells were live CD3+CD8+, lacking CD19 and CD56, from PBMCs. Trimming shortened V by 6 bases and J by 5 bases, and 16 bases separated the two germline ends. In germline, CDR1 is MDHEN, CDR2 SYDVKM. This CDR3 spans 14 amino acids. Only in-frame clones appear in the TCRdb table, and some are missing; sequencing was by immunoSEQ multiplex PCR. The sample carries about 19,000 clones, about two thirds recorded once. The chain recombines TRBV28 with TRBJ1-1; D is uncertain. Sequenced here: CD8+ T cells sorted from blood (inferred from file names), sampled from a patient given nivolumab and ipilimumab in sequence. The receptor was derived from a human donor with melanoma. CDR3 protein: CASSPNRLGTEAFF. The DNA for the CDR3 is TGTGCCAGCAGCCCTAATCGGCTCGGGACTGAAGCTTTCTTT.